Presented here are 9 T cell receptor beta chains from one specimen sequenced in a study of vaccination effects on CD4 cells after COVID-19. These receptors' targets are unknown. The table came from immunoSEQ multiplex PCR; TCRdb's copy has only in-frame clones and leaves some out. The sample shows approximately 54,000 clones, roughly 80% of them seen only once. Viral peptide pools were used in the ViraFEST assay to expand antigen-specific CD4+ T cells, and sequencing came afterward. Investigators separated out CD4+ T cells once 9 to 11 days of culture had passed. Sequences were derived from CD4+ T cells from PBMCs cultured with HCoV-229E spike peptides, sampled before COVID-19 vaccination. These receptors came from a human donor who received a COVID-19 vaccine.

The chain has TRBV30 and TRBJ1-5; 8 bases agree with TRBD1. Per the germline V gene, CDR1 is GTSNPN and CDR2 is SVGIG (reference sequence). This CDR3 is 14 amino acids long. The V segment lost 5 bases and the J segment 0 bases; nucleotides outside the gene matches: 3. This CDR3 is CAWGTGNSNQPQHF. In DNA form, the CDR3 reads TGTGCCTGGGGGACAGGTAATAGCAATCAGCCCCAGCATTTT.

The chain recombines TRBV7-2 with TRBJ1-6, with a possible D match to TRBD1 (5 bases). The CDR3 extends over 14 amino acids. Germline assignment: CDR1 SGHTA and CDR2 FQGNSA. V lost 1 base and J lost 8, with 9 bases in between. Here the CDR3 reads CASSLDTRDSPLHF. In DNA, the CDR3 is TGTGCCAGCAGCTTAGATACCAGGGATTCACCCCTCCACTTT.

This rearrangement joins TRBV6-1 to TRBJ2-1, with 9 nucleotides matching TRBD1. The trim removed 8 bases at V and 6 bases at J, leaving 11 bases unmatched. The CDR3 sequence is 15 residues long. CDR1 and CDR2 (germline): MNHNS, SASEGT. The CDR3 bases are TGTGCCAGCCGGGCCTCGGGACAGGGTATCAATGAGCAGTTCTTC. Residues: CASRASGQGINEQFF.

The chain combines TRBV24-1 with TRBJ1-1, with unresolved D. The CDR3 extends over 13 amino acids. Germline lookup yields CDR1 KGHDR and CDR2 SFDVKD. The V gene lost 6 bases and the J gene lost 1 base, with 8 bases spanning the gap. CDR3 residues: CATSNEGNTEAFF. CDR3 bases: TGTGCCACCAGTAACGAAGGGAACACTGAAGCTTTCTTT.

The chain couples TRBV20-1 to TRBJ2-1; D gene ambiguous. Per germline, CDR1 DFQATT and CDR2 SNEGSKA (reference sequence). V lost 3 bases, J lost 7 bases, and 7 bases lay in between. The CDR3 runs to 11 residues. The CDR3 DNA follows: TGCAGTGCTAGTGCCGCAAATGAGCAGTTCTTC. Its translation: CSASAANEQFF.

This chain uses TRBV2 with TRBJ1-2; D is unresolved. Deletions cut 3 bases from V and 8 bases from J, with 13 bases between. This CDR3 region has 13 residues. Germline CDR1 and CDR2: SNHLY and FYNNEI. The CDR3 protein is CASSDRAGGGYTF. CDR3 DNA sequence: TGTGCCAGCAGTGATAGGGCAGGAGGCGGCTACACCTTC.

The sample holds one count of this clone. The rearrangement uses TRBV11-1 and TRBJ1-1; D uncertain. The V end was cut by 5 bases, the J end by 11 bases, with 12 bases between. Germline CDR1 and CDR2: SGHAT and FQDESV (reference sequence). This CDR3 region has 11 residues. CDR3 nucleotide sequence: TGTGCCAGCAGCGAATTGACTAGGGCTTTCTTT. Amino acid sequence: CASSELTRAFF.

The chain couples TRBV30 to TRBJ1-2; unclear D gene. The V end was cut by 4 bases, the J end by 6 bases, with 9 bases between. This CDR3 is built from 11 residues. Germline V gene lookup returns CDR1 GTSNPN and CDR2 SVGIG (reference sequence). The CDR3 DNA follows: TGTGCCTGGACAGGTTTTCATGGCTACACCTTC. It encodes CAWTGFHGYTF.

The J gene is TRBJ1-2, the V gene TRBV7-9, with D tentatively TRBD1 (6 bases). Between the trimmed V and J ends, which lost 9 bases and 2 bases, there was a span of 16 bases. The germline gives CDR1 SEHNR, CDR2 FQNEAQ (reference sequence). This CDR3 spans 14 amino acids. As DNA, the CDR3 is TGTGCCAGTACAACGGACAGCGAGAACTATGGCTACACCTTC. Translating it yields CASTTDSENYGYTF.